This passage covers 28 T cell receptor beta chains from one sample sequenced in a study of CD8 T cells in ankylosing spondylitis. TCRdb recomputed calls from the 5' RACE reads with MiXCR, one row per CDR3 protein. The top ten clones hold 2.5% to 3% of a sample with about 120,000 distinct CDR3 sequences, 12% to 15% of them seen once. Sequencing used blood, either unsorted or a sorted T cell fraction (not recorded which). Every receptor here comes from a female donor with ankylosing spondylitis or in good health (not recorded which).

CDR3 sequence: CATRHLYEQYF. Written as DNA, the CDR3 is TGTGCCACCAGACACCTCTACGAGCAGTACTTC. This chain connects TRBV28 to TRBJ2-7; D gene ambiguous. CDR1 and CDR2 (germline): MDHEN, SYDVKM. The CDR3 spans 11 residues. Between the trimmed V and J ends, which lost 10 bases and 3 bases, there was a span of 10 bases.

The chain is built from TRBV10-3 and TRBJ2-2; no clear D gene. This CDR3 contains 15 residues. Germline V gene data show CDR1 as ENHRY and CDR2 as SYGVKD. The V gene lost 6 bases and the J gene lost 0 bases, with 11 bases spanning the gap. For the CDR3, the DNA is TGTGCCATCAGGAAGGGCGGTGCGAACACCGGGGAGCTGTTTTTT. Translated, it gives CAIRKGGANTGELFF.

The CDR3 DNA reads as TGTGCCAGCAGCTCCAGTGCTGGCGGGTGGTTCTACGAGCAGTACTTC. This encodes CASSSSAGGWFYEQYF. The chain combines TRBV7-9 with TRBJ2-7; the D gene is possibly TRBD2 (5 bases). Germline values: CDR1 SEHNR, CDR2 FQNEAQ (reference sequence). V was trimmed by 4 bases and J by 3 bases, leaving 19 bases between them. The CDR3 consists of 16 residues.

In this sample, this clonotype turned up many times. The V gene is TRBV5-1, the J gene TRBJ2-7; no clear D. The V end was cut by 1 base, the J end by 5 bases, with 7 bases between. The CDR3 spans 12 residues. The germline V gene encodes CDR1 SGHRS and CDR2 YFSETQ. The CDR3 reads CASSLLGNEQYF. The CDR3 DNA follows: TGCGCCAGCAGCTTGTTGGGAAACGAGCAGTACTTC.

In its sample, this clonotype was seen many times. This sequence joins TRBV5-1 and TRBJ1-4, with 7 bases that match TRBD1. This CDR3 spans 15 amino acids. V shed 3 bases, J shed 4 bases, and the junction held 6 bases outside the gene matches. CDR1 and CDR2 (germline): SGHRS, YFSETQ. The chain's CDR3 is CASSSDRLNNEKLFF. For the CDR3, the DNA is TGCGCCAGCAGCTCGGACAGGCTGAATAATGAAAAACTGTTTTTT. Full variable domain (rest looked up from reference TRBV5-1 and TRBJ1-4): KAGVTQTPRYLIKTRGQQVTLSCSPISGHRSVSWYQQTPGQGLQFLFEYFSETQRNKGNFPGRFSGRQFSNSRSEMNVSTLELGDSALYLCASSSDRLNNEKLFFGSGTQLSVL.

There are a few counts of this clonotype. The V and J genes are TRBV7-8 and TRBJ2-1; 10 bases match TRBD1. Germline CDR1 and CDR2: SGHVS and FQNEAQ. The CDR3 contains 16 residues. J gave up 7 bases and V 5 bases, and 11 bases lay outside the gene matches. The CDR3 coding sequence is TGTGCCAGCAGCCAAGGGGACAGGGGAGGTGAGAATGAGCAGTTCTTC. This translates into CASSQGDRGGENEQFF. Supplemented by reference TRBV7-8 and TRBJ2-1, the full variable domain reads GAGVSQSPRYKVAKRGQDVALRCDPISGHVSLFWYQQALGQGPEFLTYFQNEAQLDKSGLPSDRFFAERPEGSVSTLKIQRTQQEDSAVYLCASSQGDRGGENEQFFGPGTRLTVL.

The V gene is TRBV29-1, the J gene TRBJ2-7; maybe TRBD1 (7 bases). Germline CDR1 is SQVTM and CDR2 is ANQGSEA. Trimming pared 5 bases from V and 4 bases from J, leaving 12 bases between. This CDR3 is 12 amino acids long. CDR3 residues: CSVRPGGYEQYF. CDR3 DNA: TGCAGCGTTAGGCCAGGGGGGTACGAGCAGTACTTC.

In DNA, the CDR3 is TGTGCCAGCAGCCGCGGGACACAAGTGGGTGAGCAGTTCTTC. Protein: CASSRGTQVGEQFF. V usage is TRBV3-1 and J usage is TRBJ2-1; D tentatively reads TRBD1 or TRBD2 (6 bases each). The length of the CDR3 is 14 residues. V was shortened by 4 bases and J by 9 bases, with 16 bases between the two germline ends. The V gene's germline CDR1 is LGHDT and CDR2 YNNKEL (reference sequence).

This chain uses TRBV20-1 with TRBJ1-1; no reliable D call. Germline-derived CDR1 and CDR2 are DFQATT and SNEGSKA (reference sequence). V shed 4 bases and J shed 0 bases, with 6 bases lying between them. The CDR3 totals 12 residues. The CDR3: CSATKLNTEAFF. CDR3 bases: TGCAGTGCTACCAAACTGAACACTGAAGCTTTCTTT.

This clonotype was picked up many times. V usage is TRBV24-1 and J usage is TRBJ2-2; D possibly corresponds to TRBD1 (5 bases). This CDR3 is 18 amino acids long. The V end lost 4 bases, the J end lost 0 bases, and 17 bases lay between the germline ends. From germline, CDR1 is KGHDR and CDR2 SFDVKD. The CDR3 region is CATSDSGGQSANTGELFF. The CDR3 DNA follows: TGTGCCACCAGTGACTCGGGTGGACAATCCGCGAACACCGGGGAGCTGTTTTTT.

This clonotype was observed at least ten times. The rearrangement joins TRBV6-5 to TRBJ2-3; 10 bases agree with TRBD1. Germline loops: CDR1 MNHEY, CDR2 SVGAGI. J lost 6 bases, V lost 4 bases, and 4 bases had no gene match. This CDR3 has 14 amino acids. This chain's CDR3 is CASSLRQGADTQYF. The CDR3 DNA reads TGTGCCAGCAGTTTAAGACAGGGGGCTGATACGCAGTATTTT.

The V gene is TRBV18, the J gene TRBJ1-5; 7 bases agree with TRBD1. With V trimmed by 2 bases and J by 5 bases, 9 bases remained unmatched. This CDR3 comprises 16 residues. CDR1 and CDR2 (germline): KGHSH, LQKENI. CDR3 nucleotide sequence: TGTGCCAGCTCACCAGAAACAGGGGCGCGAGATCAGCCCCAGCATTTT. This translates into CASSPETGARDQPQHF.

This clonotype has ten or more counts. The junction differs from germline at one of its ends, possibly a read error. The V call is TRBV6-1, the J call TRBJ1-2; no definite D call. This CDR3 has 13 residues. CDR1 and CDR2 (germline): MNHNS, SASEGT. CDR3 loop: CASTETTGRGYTF. The CDR3 nucleotides are TGTGCCAGCACTGAAACCACGGGCCGCGGCTACACCTTC.

This clonotype has a count of ten or more. The J gene is TRBJ2-1, the V gene TRBV20-1; 13 nucleotides match TRBD2. Per the germline V gene, CDR1 is DFQATT and CDR2 is SNEGSKA (reference sequence). V was clipped by 6 bases and J by 7 bases; unmatched bases: 9. CDR3 length equals 15 residues. The CDR3 loop reads CSAGATSGRGNEQFF. The CDR3 nucleotides read TGCAGTGCCGGAGCCACTAGCGGGAGGGGGAATGAGCAGTTCTTC.

This clonotype has at least ten counts. The rearrangement links TRBV10-3 to TRBJ2-7; either TRBD1 or TRBD2 may fit D (5 bases each). The CDR3 has 15 amino acids. Between the trimmed V and J ends, which lost 0 bases and 5 bases, there was a span of 14 bases. The V gene's germline CDR1 is ENHRY and CDR2 SYGVKD. This CDR3 is CAISESTGAPHEQYF. CDR3 in DNA: TGTGCCATCAGTGAGTCGACCGGGGCCCCTCACGAGCAGTACTTC.

V and J are TRBV20-1 and TRBJ2-7; D not certain. V was cut by 5 bases and J by 4 bases, with 12 bases left in between. Germline values: CDR1 DFQATT, CDR2 SNEGSKA (reference sequence). The CDR3 extends over 12 amino acids. For the CDR3, the DNA is TGCAGTGCTGCCGTCGTTCAGTACGAGCAGTACTTC. This encodes CSAAVVQYEQYF.

The chain carries TRBV12-3 or TRBV12-4 and TRBJ1-5; no clear D gene. V gave up 1 base and J gave up 7 bases, with 17 bases separating them. The CDR3 has 16 amino acids. The chain's CDR3 is CASSLGEDLPGQPQHF. CDR3 bases: TGTGCCAGCAGTTTAGGGGAGGATTTACCCGGGCAGCCCCAGCATTTT.

The CDR3, as DNA: TGCAGCGCCGGAGGTACGCTCCGGGACAGCTCCTACGAGCAGTACTTC. Its protein is CSAGGTLRDSSYEQYF. This chain joins TRBV29-1 and TRBJ2-7, with TRBD1 matching 7 bases. There are 16 residues in the CDR3. CDR1 and CDR2 (germline): SQVTM, ANQGSEA. The J segment lost 0 bases and the V segment lost 7 bases, leaving 15 bases of the junction unmatched.

There are many counts of this clonotype. The chain uses TRBV3-1 and TRBJ2-3, with D maybe TRBD2 (6 bases). The CDR3 has 14 residues. The V gene's germline CDR1 is LGHDT and CDR2 YNNKEL (reference sequence). V was cut by 1 base and J by 6 bases, with 11 bases left in between. The CDR3 spells CASSQANSGDTQYF. CDR3 nucleotides: TGTGCCAGCAGCCAAGCAAATAGCGGTGATACGCAGTATTTT.

This clonotype was detected ten times or more. The chain recombines TRBV13 with TRBJ1-6, with 7 bases fitting TRBD1. Trimming removed 7 bases from V and 4 bases from J; junction bases left unmatched: 4. CDR1 and CDR2 (germline): PRHDT, FYEKMQ (reference sequence). The CDR3 extends over 14 amino acids. CDR3 sequence (DNA): TGTGCCAGCACCGAGGGACAGTATAATTCACCCCTCCACTTT. Translating gives CASTEGQYNSPLHF.

This clonotype was counted between two and nine times. The chain is built from TRBV4-2 and TRBJ2-7; D perhaps matches TRBD2 (6 bases). Germline V gene sequence: CDR1 LGHNA, CDR2 YNFKEQ. The CDR3 loop spans 16 amino acids. V shed 3 bases and J shed 1 base, with 16 bases lying between them. CDR3 in amino acids: CASSHPVGGESYEQYF. CDR3 in DNA: TGTGCCAGCAGCCACCCGGTGGGCGGGGAGTCCTACGAGCAGTACTTC.

The V and J genes are TRBV29-1 and TRBJ2-3; 7 bases match TRBD2. This CDR3 is 14 amino acids long. In germline, CDR1 is SQVTM, CDR2 ANQGSEA. J gave up 1 base and V 4 bases, and 5 bases lay outside the gene matches. In DNA form, the CDR3 reads TGCAGCGTTGGAGGCGCGGGGGGCACAGATACGCAGTATTTT. It codes for CSVGGAGGTDTQYF.

This clonotype was counted ten times or more. For the CDR3, the DNA is TGTGCCAGCAGTTCGCGGGGCGCAGAAGTGGAAAAACTGTTTTTT. It codes for CASSSRGAEVEKLFF. The chain carries TRBV12-3 or TRBV12-4 and TRBJ1-4; tentative D call: TRBD1 (5 bases). The CDR3 consists of 15 residues. Trimming left V 4 bases short and J 8 bases short, with 17 bases between.

This clonotype was detected many times. The chain's CDR3 is CSARATGVNTEAFF. CDR3 DNA sequence: TGCAGTGCTAGAGCGACAGGGGTGAACACTGAAGCTTTCTTT. The chain joins TRBV20-1 to TRBJ1-1, with 8 bases matching TRBD1. The CDR3 contains 14 residues. Looked up from germline, CDR1 is DFQATT and CDR2 is SNEGSKA (reference sequence). V shed 1 base and J 0 bases; nucleotides not matched to a gene: 1.

This clonotype occurred a few times. The V and J genes are TRBV19 and TRBJ1-1; D is uncertain. Trimming pared 9 bases from V and 0 bases from J, leaving 20 bases between. The CDR3 runs 16 residues. The germline V gene encodes CDR1 LNHDA and CDR2 SQIVND (reference sequence). The CDR3 nucleotides read TGTGCCAGCCGAACCCCAGGCGCCGGGATGAACACTGAAGCTTTCTTT. Encoded protein: CASRTPGAGMNTEAFF. The full variable domain, with the rest looked up from reference TRBV19 and TRBJ1-1, is DGGITQSPKYLFRKEGQNVTLSCEQNLNHDAMYWYRQDPGQGLRLIYYSQIVNDFQKGDIAEGYSVSREKKESFPLTVTSAQKNPTAFYLCASRTPGAGMNTEAFFGQGTRLTVV.

This clonotype was found a few times. The chain couples TRBV6-1 to TRBJ2-1; 7 positions match TRBD1. This CDR3 region has 13 residues. The V and J ends lost 9 bases and 2 bases, in that order; junction bases with no gene match: 4. Germline V gene sequence: CDR1 MNHNS, CDR2 SASEGT. The chain's CDR3 is CASRDRAYNEQFF. The CDR3 region has the DNA TGTGCCAGTAGGGACAGAGCCTACAATGAGCAGTTCTTC.

This clonotype was observed at least ten times. CDR3 nucleotide sequence: TGTGCTTCAGCAGCAACCGGAGGGGAGGGTGGCTACACCTTC. Translated: CASAATGGEGGYTF. The J gene is TRBJ1-2, the V gene TRBV7-9; TRBD1 might be the D (5 bases). The germline gives CDR1 SEHNR, CDR2 FQNEAQ (reference sequence). The CDR3 contains 14 residues.

This clonotype was detected many times. The chain links TRBV9 to TRBJ1-1, with D perhaps TRBD1 (6 bases). V was clipped by 5 bases and J by 1 base, with 12 bases between them. The CDR3 spans 14 residues. Looked up from germline, CDR1 is SGDLS and CDR2 is YYNGEE. CDR3: CASSALRGNTEAFF. Here the CDR3 DNA reads TGTGCCAGCAGTGCCCTCAGGGGGAACACTGAAGCTTTCTTT.